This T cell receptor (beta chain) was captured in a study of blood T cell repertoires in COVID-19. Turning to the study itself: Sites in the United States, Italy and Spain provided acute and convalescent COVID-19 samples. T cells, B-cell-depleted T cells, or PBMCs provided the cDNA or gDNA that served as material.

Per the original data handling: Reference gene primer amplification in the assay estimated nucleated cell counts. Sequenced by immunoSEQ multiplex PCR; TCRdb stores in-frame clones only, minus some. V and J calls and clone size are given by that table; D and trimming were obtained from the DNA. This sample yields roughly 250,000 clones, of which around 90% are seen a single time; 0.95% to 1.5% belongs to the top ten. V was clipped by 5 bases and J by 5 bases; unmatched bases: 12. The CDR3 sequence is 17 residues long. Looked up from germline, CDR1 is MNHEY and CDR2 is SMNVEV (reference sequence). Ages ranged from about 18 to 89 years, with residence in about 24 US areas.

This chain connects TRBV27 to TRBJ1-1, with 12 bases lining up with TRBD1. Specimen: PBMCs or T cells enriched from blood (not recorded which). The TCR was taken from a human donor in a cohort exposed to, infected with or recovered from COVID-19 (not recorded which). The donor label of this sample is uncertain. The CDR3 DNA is TGTGCCAGCAGTCCGACCGGGACAGGGGGCAAGGGAACTGAAGCTTTCTTT. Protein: CASSPTGTGGKGTEAFF.